The rows below give T cell receptor beta chains drawn from one sample of a study of blood T cell repertoires in COVID-19. Profiled with immunoSEQ multiplex PCR; TCRdb holds only in-frame clones, not every one. The sample consists of roughly 190,000 clones, 86% of them appearing once. The sequenced material came from peripheral blood. The receptors were gathered from a man aged 65-85 years with acute or convalescent COVID-19. The CDR3 runs from the conserved cysteine through the conserved F or W. A D gene is named only where the DNA matches it firmly. For some rows the clone size is stated as once, few or many, or as a class when expanded; others skip it.

abundance | d_gene | j_gene | v_gene | CDR3nt | CDR3aa
NA | NA | TRBJ1-2 | TRBV20-1 | TGCAGTGCTAGAGATAGCTATGGCTACACCTTC | CSARDSYGYTF
NA | TRBD1 | TRBJ1-2 | TRBV7-8 | TGTGCCAGCAGCTTTGGACAGGGACGAGGCTACACCTTC | CASSFGQGRGYTF
NA | TRBD1 | TRBJ1-2 | TRBV2 | TGTGCCAGCAGGGTTGGACAGGGTAACGGCTACACCTTC | CASRVGQGNGYTF
NA | NA | TRBJ2-3 | TRBV9 | TGTGCCAGCAGCGTAGCCGGGGATACGCAGTATTTT | CASSVAGDTQYF
NA | NA | TRBJ2-5 | TRBV10-3 | TGTGCCTCCCGGGACTCCGGAAAAGAGACCCAGTACTTC | CASRDSGKETQYF
NA | NA | TRBJ1-1 | TRBV10-1 | TGCGCCATACACTGGCGGGCAACTGAAGCTTTCTTT | CAIHWRATEAFF
NA | TRBD1 | TRBJ1-1 | TRBV6-1 | TGTGCCAGCAGTGATGGGACAGGGGAAACTGAAGCTTTCTTT | CASSDGTGETEAFF
NA | TRBD1 | TRBJ2-7 | TRBV7-9 | TGTGCCAGCAGCAAAGGACAGGGCTTTTCCTACGAGCAGTACTTC | CASSKGQGFSYEQYF
NA | NA | TRBJ2-2 | TRBV19 | TGTGCCAGCCAAAGAGGGGGATTGAACACCGGGGAGCTGTTTTTT | CASQRGGLNTGELFF
NA | TRBD2 | TRBJ2-7 | TRBV19 | TGTGCCAGTAGTATAGAGTTACTAGCGGGTTCCTACGAGCAGTACTTC | CASSIELLAGSYEQYF
once | NA | TRBJ1-5 | TRBV5-6 | TGTGCCAGCAGCCTTGGACTGGGAGGTCAGCCCCAGCATTTT | CASSLGLGGQPQHF
NA | NA | TRBJ1-2 | TRBV5-1 | TGCGCCAGCAGCTTGGAGGCGGAAGGCTACACCTTC | CASSLEAEGYTF
few | NA | TRBJ2-3 | TRBV19 | TGTGCCAGTAGCCTGGGGCCCACAGATACGCAGTATTTT | CASSLGPTDTQYF
once | NA | TRBJ1-4 | TRBV18 | TGTGCCAGCTCACCACCGAGAGGGTCTAATGAAAAACTGTTTTTT | CASSPPRGSNEKLFF
NA | NA | TRBJ1-1 | TRBV4-3 | TGCGCCAGCAGCCGAGACCTCAGGGAACTAAACACTGAAGCTTTCTTT | CASSRDLRELNTEAFF
once | NA | TRBJ2-7 | TRBV6-1 | TGTGCCAGCAGTGAATGCGAGGGCCTCGGGGGGTACTTC | CASSECEGLGGYF
NA | NA | TRBJ2-1 | TRBV3-1/TRBV3-2 | TGTGCCAGCAGCCCCCGACAGCTTCTATCCTACAATGAGCAGTTCTTC | CASSPRQLLSYNEQFF
NA | NA | TRBJ1-3 | TRBV10-3 | TGTGCCATCGCTCAGGGGCTCTCTGGAAACACCATATATTTT | CAIAQGLSGNTIYF
NA | NA | TRBJ1-3 | TRBV18 | TGTGCCAGCTCACAAACGACAGGCTCTGGAAACACCATATATTTT | CASSQTTGSGNTIYF
NA | NA | TRBJ1-5 | TRBV7-8 | TGTGCCAGCAGCTTAGAAGGCGGGGTGAGCAATCAGCCCCAGCATTTT | CASSLEGGVSNQPQHF
NA | NA | TRBJ1-1 | TRBV19 | TGTGCCAGTAGCATGAGGGATACTGAAGCTTTCTTT | CASSMRDTEAFF
NA | NA | TRBJ2-7 | TRBV27 | TGTGCCAGCAGTCTCCGGTCAGGAAGGATCTACGAGCAGTACTTC | CASSLRSGRIYEQYF